These 31 T cell receptor beta chains were sequenced from one sample in a study of shared clonotypes between healthy human individuals. Measured with immunoSEQ multiplex PCR; TCRdb has only the in-frame clones, and not every one. The sample consists of 1.5 million to 1.9 million clones, 95% to 99% of them appearing once. The sample comprised naive CD4+ T cells sorted from blood. The subset was: CD45RA+ positively selected. The receptor set was obtained from a man aged 30 to 39 in good health.

Comments on this clone: This sample includes further DNA sequences coding for the same CDR3. V gene TRBV18 combines with J gene TRBJ2-5; D not certain. The V gene lost 3 bases and the J gene lost 5 bases, with 7 bases spanning the gap. Per germline, CDR1 KGHSH and CDR2 LQKENI. The CDR3 contains 12 residues. CDR3 nucleotide sequence: TGTGCCAGCTCACCTCCTTCCGAGACCCAGTACTTC. Translated: CASSPPSETQYF.

This rearrangement joins TRBV15 to TRBJ1-5, with 9 bases fitting TRBD1. This CDR3 comprises 17 residues. Germline CDR1 reads LNHNV; CDR2 reads YYDKDF (reference sequence). V shed 3 bases, J shed 0 bases, and the junction held 6 bases outside the gene matches. CDR3 region: CATSRVRTGDSNQPQHF. In DNA form, the CDR3 reads TGTGCCACCAGCAGGGTCCGGACAGGGGATAGCAATCAGCCCCAGCATTTT. Filled out from reference TRBV15 and TRBJ1-5, the complete variable domain reads DAMVIQNPRYQVTQFGKPVTLSCSQTLNHNVMYWYQQKSSQAPKLLFHYYDKDFNNEADTPDNFQSRRPNTSFCFLDIRSPGLGDTAMYLCATSRVRTGDSNQPQHFGDGTRLSIL.

The rearrangement joins TRBV19 to TRBJ1-5; 9 bases are shared with TRBD1. Germline V CDR1 and CDR2: LNHDA, SQIVND (reference sequence). Trimming cost V 1 base and J 5 bases; bases outside gene matches: 3. The CDR3 contains 15 residues. The DNA of the CDR3 is TGTGCCAGTAGTATAGGGGGACAGGGCTATCAGCCCCAGCATTTT. Protein product: CASSIGGQGYQPQHF.

This chain links TRBV5-5 with TRBJ2-1; TRBD2 aligns across 7 bases. This CDR3 has 15 amino acids. V was clipped by 2 bases and J by 4 bases; unmatched bases: 6. Germline V gives CDR1 SGHKS, CDR2 YYEKEE (reference sequence). The CDR3 is CASSFRLAEYNEQFF. CDR3 in DNA: TGTGCCAGCAGCTTTCGTCTAGCGGAGTACAATGAGCAGTTCTTC.

The J gene is TRBJ1-2, the V gene TRBV28; TRBD1 matches 8 bases. The germline V gene encodes CDR1 MDHEN and CDR2 SYDVKM. The CDR3 spans 15 residues. After removal of 5 bases from V and 5 bases from J, the junction contained 10 bases not matched to a gene. The CDR3 loop is CASSPHPGGDYGYTF. CDR3 in DNA: TGTGCCAGCAGTCCCCATCCAGGGGGCGATTATGGCTACACCTTC.

This clone came up once. The CDR3 reads CASSLMGRLSSGANVLTF. CDR3 DNA sequence: TGTGCCAGCAGCTTAATGGGCAGGCTAAGTTCTGGGGCCAACGTCCTGACTTTC. The rearrangement joins TRBV7-9 to TRBJ2-6, with D unclear. Germline V CDR1 and CDR2: SEHNR, FQNEAQ (reference sequence). This CDR3 is built from 18 residues. V lost 2 bases and J lost 1, with 15 bases in between.

With respect to this clone: The sample carries other DNA sequences with the same CDR3. This rearrangement joins TRBV28 to TRBJ2-7; D is perhaps TRBD1 (5 bases). From germline, CDR1 is MDHEN and CDR2 SYDVKM. Trimming left V 3 bases short and J 1 base short, with 7 bases between. The CDR3 is 13 amino acids. CDR3 nucleotide sequence: TGTGCCAGCAGTTTTGACAGTTCCTACGAGCAGTACTTC. This gives the protein CASSFDSSYEQYF. Full variable domain (rest looked up from reference TRBV28 and TRBJ2-7): DVKVTQSSRYLVKRTGEKVFLECVQDMDHENMFWYRQDPGLGLRLIYFSYDVKMKEKGDIPEGYSVSREKKERFSLILESASTNQTSMYLCASSFDSSYEQYFGPGTRLTVT.

The chain uses TRBV30 and TRBJ2-1, with 8 nucleotides matching TRBD2. Germline V gives CDR1 GTSNPN, CDR2 SVGIG (reference sequence). V dropped 4 bases and J dropped 1; count of bases not matched to a gene: 3. This CDR3 contains 14 residues. CDR3 coding DNA: TGTGCCTGGAACCGCGGGAGGTCCTACAATGAGCAGTTCTTC. Translating gives CAWNRGRSYNEQFF.

The chain recombines TRBV7-3 with TRBJ2-3, with TRBD1 identical over 10 bases. Germline V gene sequence: CDR1 SGHTA, CDR2 FQGTGA. The CDR3 spans 17 residues. Trimming at V came to 5 bases and at J to 4 bases, leaving 12 bases not matched to a gene. CDR3 sequence (DNA): TGTGCCAGCAGCACTTCCCCCGGGACAGGGGAACCAGATACGCAGTATTTT. Translation gives CASSTSPGTGEPDTQYF.

A word on this clone: Other DNA sequences in the sample encode the same CDR3. The V and J genes are TRBV5-5 and TRBJ2-3; D gene uncertain. The CDR3 sequence is 12 residues long. Germline assignment: CDR1 SGHKS and CDR2 YYEKEE (reference sequence). The V end was cut by 4 bases, the J end by 1 base, with 4 bases between. The CDR3 protein is CASSLRTDTQYF. As DNA, the CDR3 is TGTGCCAGCAGCCTTCGCACAGATACGCAGTATTTT.

In this sample, this clone turned up once. This chain joins TRBV7-2 and TRBJ2-7; D may be TRBD2 (6 bases). V was cut by 3 bases and J by 2 bases, with 14 bases left in between. The CDR3 has 15 amino acids. The germline V gene has CDR1 SGHTA and CDR2 FQGNSA. The CDR3 region is CASSLRGGTAYEQYF. The CDR3 DNA reads TGTGCCAGCAGCTTGAGAGGCGGGACGGCCTACGAGCAGTACTTC.

This clone was counted a single time. The chain is built from TRBV4-2 and TRBJ2-2; 11 bases map to TRBD2. J was trimmed by 1 base and V by 4 bases; bases with no gene match: 2. The CDR3 spans 16 residues. Germline V gene data show CDR1 as LGHNA and CDR2 as YNFKEQ. In nucleotides, the CDR3 is TGTGCCAGCAGCCGTGGGACTAGCGGGAACACCGGGGAGCTGTTTTTT. Residues: CASSRGTSGNTGELFF.

This chain links TRBV5-5 with TRBJ1-5; D gene ambiguous. CDR1 and CDR2 from the germline V gene are SGHKS and YYEKEE (reference sequence). Trimming removed 1 base from V and 4 bases from J, with 15 bases in between. This CDR3 comprises 16 residues. This CDR3 is CASSLLSVQENQPQHF. The DNA of the CDR3 is TGTGCCAGCAGCTTGTTATCGGTTCAGGAGAATCAGCCCCAGCATTTT.

The chain joins TRBV7-2 to TRBJ1-1; 11 bases align to TRBD1. The J segment lost 5 bases and the V segment lost 2 bases, leaving 7 bases of the junction unmatched. The CDR3 length is 16 residues. The germline gives CDR1 SGHTA, CDR2 FQGNSA. CDR3 bases: TGTGCCAGCAGCTTACCCGGGACAGGGGGATGGACTGAAGCTTTCTTT. Protein: CASSLPGTGGWTEAFF.

This clone was found a few times. The rearrangement links TRBV6-5 to TRBJ1-2, with D hard to call. Per germline, CDR1 MNHEY and CDR2 SVGAGI. There are 15 residues in the CDR3. V lost 3 bases and J 6 bases, leaving 17 bases between the germline ends. This CDR3 is CASSYSIGRSDGYTF. The DNA of the CDR3 is TGTGCCAGCAGTTATAGTATAGGGCGGTCAGATGGCTACACCTTC.

Of note for this clone: The sample carries other DNA sequences with the same CDR3. The rearrangement uses TRBV10-3 and TRBJ2-7; D is ambiguous. This CDR3 comprises 12 residues. CDR1 ENHRY and CDR2 SYGVKD come from the germline V gene. The germline V and J ends were trimmed by 3 bases and 1 base, with 4 bases remaining between them. The chain's CDR3 is CAISDSSYEQYF. CDR3 sequence (DNA): TGTGCCATCAGTGACAGTTCCTACGAGCAGTACTTC.

This sequence joins TRBV7-9 and TRBJ2-3; no clear D. The length of the CDR3 is 15 residues. Germline-derived CDR1 and CDR2 are SEHNR and FQNEAQ (reference sequence). Trimming took off 0 bases at V and 3 bases at J, with 10 bases between the two ends. CDR3 amino acids: CASSLAPQETDTQYF. CDR3 in DNA: TGTGCCAGCAGCTTAGCCCCTCAAGAGACAGATACGCAGTATTTT. Full variable domain (missing parts from reference TRBV7-9 and TRBJ2-3): DTGVSQNPRHKITKRGQNVTFRCDPISEHNRLYWYRQTLGQGPEFLTYFQNEAQLEKSRLLSDRFSAERPKGSFSTLEIQRTEQGDSAMYLCASSLAPQETDTQYFGPGTRLTVL.

The chain links TRBV7-6 to TRBJ2-1, with D possibly matching TRBD1 (5 bases). CDR3 length equals 16 residues. Trimming pared 1 base from V and 7 bases from J, leaving 17 bases between. In germline, CDR1 is SGHVS, CDR2 FNYEAQ. CDR3 sequence: CASSLGSGLVGNEQFF. The CDR3 bases are TGTGCCAGCAGCTTAGGGTCAGGGCTAGTTGGTAATGAGCAGTTCTTC.

The chain carries TRBV11-2 and TRBJ1-5, with D possibly being TRBD1 (6 bases). V was cut by 5 bases and J by 1 base, with 24 bases left in between. The CDR3 is made up of 19 amino acids. The germline CDR1 and CDR2 sequences are SGHAT and FQNNGV. This CDR3 is CASSARTDNLPWSNQPQHF. CDR3 sequence (DNA): TGTGCCAGCAGCGCTCGGACAGATAACCTTCCATGGAGCAATCAGCCCCAGCATTTT.

This clone was detected only once. The rearrangement links TRBV6-5 to TRBJ2-1; TRBD1 matches at 9 bases. CDR3 length equals 15 residues. CDR1 and CDR2 from the germline V gene are MNHEY and SVGAGI. The V segment lost 8 bases and the J segment 1 base; nucleotides outside the gene matches: 6. The CDR3 sequence: CASGPTGGSYNEQFF. In nucleotides, the CDR3 is TGTGCCAGCGGCCCGACAGGGGGATCCTACAATGAGCAGTTCTTC.

The rearrangement links TRBV11-2 to TRBJ2-2; D is perhaps TRBD2 (5 bases). V lost 2 bases to trimming and J lost 1 base, with 14 bases between them. This CDR3 has 17 residues. CDR1 and CDR2 (germline): SGHAT, FQNNGV. The CDR3 bases are TGTGCCAGCAGCTTAACGCGGCTAGCTAAGAACACCGGGGAGCTGTTTTTT. This sequence encodes CASSLTRLAKNTGELFF.

The chain recombines TRBV11-2 with TRBJ1-2, with a possible D match to TRBD1 (5 bases). V lost 4 bases and J 4 bases, leaving 13 bases between the germline ends. Per the germline V gene, CDR1 is SGHAT and CDR2 is FQNNGV. The CDR3 is 14 amino acids. The CDR3 bases are TGTGCCAGCAGCTCTGTTGACGGGGCCTATGGCTACACCTTC. Translating gives CASSSVDGAYGYTF.

This clone was detected once. J is TRBJ1-3 and V is TRBV5-1; no reliable D call. V gave up 0 bases and J gave up 1 base, with 20 bases separating them. From germline, CDR1 is SGHRS and CDR2 YFSETQ. CDR3 length equals 19 residues. The CDR3 reads CASSLGPQHKRGSGNTIYF. The CDR3 DNA reads as TGCGCCAGCAGCTTGGGACCACAACACAAACGGGGATCTGGAAACACCATATATTTT.

V is TRBV10-3 and J is TRBJ1-4; TRBD1 might be the D (5 bases). V was cut by 2 bases and J by 2 bases, with 15 bases left in between. The length of the CDR3 is 17 residues. Germline values: CDR1 ENHRY, CDR2 SYGVKD. CDR3 nucleotide sequence: TGTGCCATCAGTGAGAACGACAGACCGGAGACTAATGAAAAACTGTTTTTT. Amino acid sequence: CAISENDRPETNEKLFF.

This clone appeared a single time. This rearrangement joins TRBV9 to TRBJ2-7; D perhaps matches TRBD1 (6 bases). This CDR3 spans 14 amino acids. V gave up 2 bases and J gave up 2 bases, with 11 bases separating them. Germline values: CDR1 SGDLS, CDR2 YYNGEE. The CDR3 DNA reads as TGTGCCAGCAGCGTCGACAGGAGAGCCTACGAGCAGTACTTC. Translation: CASSVDRRAYEQYF.

The genes are TRBV7-9 and TRBJ2-2; 9 nucleotides line up with TRBD1. The length of the CDR3 is 18 residues. Looked up from germline, CDR1 is SEHNR and CDR2 is FQNEAQ (reference sequence). The ends lost 5 bases at V and 0 bases at J; junction bases unmatched: 10. CDR3 residues: CASSRVGTGKPNTGELFF. The DNA for the CDR3 is TGTGCCAGCAGCCGGGTAGGGACAGGGAAACCGAACACCGGGGAGCTGTTTTTT.

The genes are TRBV19 and TRBJ2-2; TRBD2 agrees at 7 bases. V dropped 0 bases and J dropped 5; count of bases not matched to a gene: 6. The CDR3 contains 16 residues. Germline V gene data show CDR1 as LNHDA and CDR2 as SQIVND (reference sequence). DNA of the CDR3: TGTGCCAGTAGTATAGACGGCGGGAGAGGGACCGGGGAGCTGTTTTTT. As protein: CASSIDGGRGTGELFF.

The chain has TRBV4-2 and TRBJ2-2, with D hard to call. There are 16 residues in the CDR3. Looked up from germline, CDR1 is LGHNA and CDR2 is YNFKEQ. V lost 4 bases, J lost 6 bases, and 18 bases lay in between. The CDR3 protein is CASSPPRGMSPGELFF. The CDR3 DNA reads TGTGCCAGCAGCCCCCCCCGAGGTATGAGTCCCGGGGAGCTGTTTTTT.

The genes are TRBV4-3 and TRBJ2-7, with 11 bases matching TRBD1. The V gene end was trimmed by 4 bases and the J gene end by 4 bases; junction bases not matched to a gene: 6. CDR1 LGHNA and CDR2 YSLEER come from the germline V gene. The CDR3 is made up of 15 amino acids. CDR3 nucleotide sequence: TGCGCCAGCAGCCGAACCGGGACAGGGGGTTACGAGCAGTACTTC. Translated, it gives CASSRTGTGGYEQYF.

The rearrangement joins TRBV5-1 to TRBJ2-7; D may correspond to TRBD1 or TRBD2 (5 bases each). This CDR3 has 15 residues. Germline V gene data show CDR1 as SGHRS and CDR2 as YFSETQ. The V gene lost 2 bases and the J gene lost 5 bases, with 17 bases spanning the gap. The CDR3 coding sequence is TGCGCCAGCAGCTTAGCCGGGATGGGGGACCACGAGCAGTACTTC. Its protein is CASSLAGMGDHEQYF.

The chain links TRBV6-1 to TRBJ1-1; D may be TRBD1 (6 bases). The germline gives CDR1 MNHNS, CDR2 SASEGT. The ends were cut back, 8 bases at V and 3 bases at J, with 10 bases in the middle. The CDR3 runs 12 residues. Here the CDR3 reads CASQGRYTEAFF. The CDR3 DNA reads as TGTGCCAGCCAGGGGAGGTACACTGAAGCTTTCTTT.